This TCR beta chain emerged from a study of cytomegalovirus exposure and HLA in healthy donors. The method was immunoSEQ multiplex PCR; TCRdb's version includes in-frame clones alone and lacks a portion of them. Here the sample spans over 250,000 clones, 65% to 90% being singletons. The CDR3 is made up of 14 amino acids. V was trimmed by 8 bases and J by 0 bases, leaving 14 bases between them. Germline lookup yields CDR1 SGHRS and CDR2 YFSETQ. The TCR originated in a woman between 18 and 30 years old in good health and CMV-seronegative. Sequencing was done on a sample of PBMCs. J is TRBJ1-1 and V is TRBV5-1; a weak D match, TRBD1 (5 bases). The CDR3 sequence: CASARQLLNTEAFF. Here the CDR3 DNA reads TGCGCCAGTGCCCGACAGCTTCTGAACACTGAAGCTTTCTTT.